Listed here is a single TCR beta chain. Its antigen is still unknown. The input lacks base qualities; no much larger clone sits a single base away. Relative to germline, V is 4 bases shorter and J is 0 bases shorter, with 6 bases between their ends. The germline V gene sets CDR1 to SQVTM and CDR2 to ANQGSEA. The CDR3 has 12 amino acids, counting the end cysteine and phenylalanine. Here the CDR3 DNA is all that survives: 36 bases in frame from base 1. These data originate in a study of CD8 T cells in Susac syndrome (dated by TCRdb to between 2017 and 2020). In terms of the full investigation: Whether CD8+ T cell activation and differentiation in Susac syndrome was antigen driven was tested using repertoire sequencing.

Overall results and qualifications from the work: The number of individuals in the TCR sequencing and HLA analysis was acknowledged as relatively small.

High-throughput TCR beta sequencing profiled peripheral blood CD8+ and CD4+ T cells from healthy donors, Susac syndrome patients and multiple sclerosis patients. Healthy donors were included as age- and sex-matched controls. CD8+ TEMRA cells were enriched by FACS, while bulk CD8+ and CD4+ T cells were purified by magnetic negative isolation. Blood was collected in EDTA tubes and processed within 24 hours, with PBMCs isolated through density gradient centrifugation. PBMCs intended for TCR sequencing were frozen in liquid nitrogen and were later thawed in a 37 degrees C water bath. The sorted or isolated CD4+, CD8+ and CD8+ TEMRA cells had a purity of 90% or higher. RNA was extracted using the RNeasy kit, and about 0.45 to 1 microgram was reverse transcribed with random hexamers. The immunoSEQ multiplex PCR assay, covering 54 Vbeta and 13 Jbeta segments, was used to amplify TCR beta CDR3 regions. PCR amplification bias was corrected using a synthetic template baseline for primer optimization and computational correction. The study's processing was this. Reads were annotated to V, D and J genes according to IMGT and were analyzed with immunoSEQ Analyzer, with only productive sequences retained. To calculate clonality, Shannon entropy was normalized by log2 of the number of productive unique sequences and then subtracted from one. For each patient and control, public and private clones were evaluated within the 100 most prevalent clones. Susac-specific clones were defined as absent from healthy and MS cohorts, 850 to 1,300 published viral clones and other ImmuneACCESS disease sequences. TCRdb reworked the public reads: Q25 trimming with fastp, MiXCR clone assembly, productive beta chains retained. One record per CDR3 amino acid sequence lists the most common genes and DNA. The V and J calls shown here were made by TCRdb, not taken from the authors' results. This sample gives approximately 120,000 distinct CDR3 sequences in total; roughly 91% of them show up just once. The ten largest account for approximately 0.13% of the sample.

Material: CD4+ T cells from PBMCs. The sequence was collected from a human donor in good health. The chain is encoded by TRBV29-1 joined to TRBJ1-1; matching of 5 bases hints at TRBD1 as the D gene. Here is the DNA: TGCAGCGTTGGGGGGGTGAACACTGAAGCTTTCTTT. It translates to CSVGGVNTEAFF.